Following are 6 T cell receptor beta chains from one sample sequenced in a study of blood T cell repertoires in COVID-19. Measured with immunoSEQ multiplex PCR; TCRdb has only the in-frame clones, and not every one. The data hold roughly 170,000 clones, with approximately 80% observed a single time. Material for sequencing was PBMCs or T cells enriched from blood (not recorded which). All receptors come from a middle-aged man who had recovered from COVID-19.

This clone appeared once. The CDR3 reads CASSWLDRGTEAFF. In DNA form, the CDR3 reads TGTGCCAGCAGCTGGTTGGACAGGGGGACTGAAGCTTTCTTT. The chain employs TRBV7-2 and TRBJ1-1; 10 bases map to TRBD1. Germline V CDR1 and CDR2: SGHTA, FQGNSA. Losses at the gene ends were 4 bases for V and 5 bases for J; bases not matched to a gene: 4. There are 14 residues in the CDR3.

The chain uses TRBV11-3 and TRBJ1-2; a possible D gene is TRBD1 (6 bases). CDR3 length equals 13 residues. Trimming shortened V by 1 base and J by 8 bases, and 11 bases separated the two germline ends. Germline V gene lookup returns CDR1 SGHNT and CDR2 YENEEA. The CDR3 sequence is CASSLAGGGGYTF. As DNA, the CDR3 is TGTGCCAGCAGCTTAGCTGGGGGCGGCGGCTACACCTTC.

The chain is built from TRBV28 and TRBJ1-5; TRBD1 might be the D (6 bases). The germline V gene has CDR1 MDHEN and CDR2 SYDVKM. Between the trimmed V and J ends, which lost 7 bases and 6 bases, there was a span of 22 bases. This CDR3 has 16 amino acids. Written as DNA, the CDR3 is TGTGCCAGCATGGTGCGCAAAGGGGGTTTGGGTCAGCCCCAGCATTTT. Translated: CASMVRKGGLGQPQHF.

This chain joins TRBV29-1 and TRBJ1-2; unclear D gene. V lost 5 bases, J lost 3 bases, and 16 bases lay in between. There are 14 residues in the CDR3. The germline gives CDR1 SQVTM, CDR2 ANQGSEA. CDR3 DNA sequence: TGCAGCGTTCGAACGGGGAGGGCGGACTATGGCTACACCTTC. It translates to CSVRTGRADYGYTF.

The chain recombines TRBV3-1 (or the pseudogene TRBV3-2) with TRBJ2-3; no clear D gene. V was pared by 1 base and J by 4 bases, with 3 bases between. The CDR3 length is 12 residues. Germline V gene sequence: CDR1 LGHDT, CDR2 YNNKEL (reference sequence). CDR3 DNA sequence: TGTGCCAGCAGCCAAGCTTCAGATACGCAGTATTTT. As protein: CASSQASDTQYF.

A few counts support this clone. This chain uses TRBV29-1 with TRBJ1-2, with 7 bases identical to TRBD1. In germline, CDR1 is SQVTM, CDR2 ANQGSEA. V was clipped by 4 bases and J by 4 bases; unmatched bases: 6. The CDR3 spans 13 residues. CDR3: CSVVQGTGYGYTF. CDR3 bases: TGCAGCGTTGTACAGGGGACGGGCTATGGCTACACCTTC.